The next 2 T cell receptor beta chains were all read from a single sample in a study of blood T cell repertoires in COVID-19 (dated by TCRdb to the early 2020s). The library relied on the immunoSEQ multiplex PCR assay. Held by TCRdb, this immuneACCESS table contains in-frame sequences only and omits some clones. Under half of the omission traces to an unresolved V gene where checked; the cause of the rest is unknown. The sample yields about 240,000 clones; about 84% were counted once. Together, the top ten hold about 12% of the sample. The specimen was peripheral blood. The receptors come from a man older than 75 with acute or convalescent COVID-19.

The gene calls are TRBV28 and TRBJ1-2; 10 bases align to TRBD1. The germline gives CDR1 MDHEN, CDR2 SYDVKM. The CDR3 is 16 residues long. Trimming cost V 5 bases and J 4 bases; bases outside gene matches: 10. This chain's CDR3 is CASSAPPGQGTYGYTF. In nucleotides, the CDR3 is TGTGCCAGCAGTGCTCCGCCGGGACAGGGGACCTATGGCTACACCTTC.

The chain recombines TRBV5-1 with TRBJ1-1; D may be TRBD1 (5 bases). From germline, CDR1 is SGHRS and CDR2 YFSETQ. This CDR3 is built from 15 residues. Trimming pared 2 bases from V and 1 base from J, leaving 12 bases between. This CDR3 is CASSLLRQRNTEAFF. The CDR3 nucleotides read TGCGCCAGCAGCTTACTACGACAGCGGAACACTGAAGCTTTCTTT.